This passage covers 17 T cell receptor beta chains from one sample sequenced in a study of neurological immune-mediated disorders. A single record per CDR3 protein comes from TCRdb applying MiXCR to the 5' RACE reads. This table has tens of thousands of distinct CDR3 sequences, 3% to 4.5% appearing once. The sequenced sample consisted of CD4+ T cells from blood. The source is a woman aged 40 to 49 with multiple sclerosis.

This clonotype was recorded at least ten times. The chain couples TRBV11-2 to TRBJ2-7, with D maybe TRBD2 (6 bases). The CDR3 runs 14 residues. CDR1 is SGHAT, CDR2 FQNNGV, per germline. V lost 4 bases to trimming and J lost 7 bases, with 17 bases between them. The CDR3 DNA follows: TGTGCCAGCAGCTCCCCCGCGAGGGCGGGGGAGCAGTACTTC. Its protein product is CASSSPARAGEQYF.

This clonotype was observed many times. The rearrangement uses TRBV27 and TRBJ1-6; 8 bases fit TRBD1. This CDR3 spans 14 amino acids. V shed 8 bases and J 8 bases; nucleotides not matched to a gene: 8. Germline V gene sequence: CDR1 MNHEY, CDR2 SMNVEV (reference sequence). CDR3 sequence (DNA): TGTGCCAGCGCTAGTCAGGGGGCGGATTCACCCCTCCACTTT. It is translated as CASASQGADSPLHF.

This clonotype has at least ten counts. CDR3 loop: CSAIRQGAPYEQYF. CDR3 DNA: TGCAGTGCTATTAGACAGGGGGCGCCTTACGAGCAGTACTTC. V is TRBV20-1 and J is TRBJ2-7, with 10 bases lining up with TRBD1. Losses at the gene ends were 4 bases for V and 4 bases for J; bases not matched to a gene: 7. The CDR3 extends over 14 amino acids. In germline, CDR1 is DFQATT, CDR2 SNEGSKA (reference sequence).

This clonotype was seen ten or more times. The rearrangement uses TRBV4-1 and TRBJ1-1, with TRBD1 as a possible D gene (5 bases). The V end was cut by 0 bases, the J end by 8 bases, with 19 bases between. The V gene's germline CDR1 is MGHRA and CDR2 YSYEKL. The CDR3 runs 16 residues. The CDR3 protein is CASSQDRDKRGQEAFF. DNA of the CDR3: TGCGCCAGCAGCCAAGATCGAGATAAAAGGGGCCAGGAAGCTTTCTTT.

This clonotype was found many times. V is TRBV5-1 and J is TRBJ1-2, with a possible D match to TRBD1 (6 bases). V was trimmed by 0 bases and J by 8 bases, leaving 11 bases between them. The CDR3 is 13 amino acids. Germline V CDR1 and CDR2: SGHRS, YFSETQ. In nucleotides, the CDR3 is TGCGCCAGCAGCTTGGAGGGGGTCGGGGGCTACACCTTC. Protein sequence: CASSLEGVGGYTF.

This clonotype occurred many times. The CDR3: CASSLRQGAGEQFF. The CDR3, as DNA: TGCGCCAGCAGCTTGCGACAGGGTGCCGGTGAGCAGTTCTTC. The rearrangement joins TRBV5-1 to TRBJ2-1; 7 bases match TRBD1. Germline CDR1 and CDR2: SGHRS and YFSETQ. After removal of 1 base from V and 9 bases from J, the junction contained 7 bases not matched to a gene. The CDR3 covers 14 residues.

This clonotype was picked up many times. V is TRBV5-1 and J is TRBJ2-2; 8 bases align to TRBD1. There are 16 residues in the CDR3. The ends lost 2 bases at V and 1 base at J; junction bases unmatched: 4. Germline V lookup: CDR1 SGHRS, CDR2 YFSETQ. The DNA of the CDR3 is TGCGCCAGCAGCTTCTGGACAGGGAGGAACACCGGGGAGCTGTTTTTT. It codes for CASSFWTGRNTGELFF.

In its sample, this clonotype was seen many times. The chain combines TRBV20-1 with TRBJ1-5; the match to TRBD1 covers 10 bases. With V trimmed by 5 bases and J by 4 bases, 5 bases remained unmatched. The CDR3 sequence is 14 residues long. Germline CDR1 and CDR2: DFQATT and SNEGSKA (reference sequence). The CDR3 sequence is CSAYRQGANQPQHF. The DNA for the CDR3 is TGCAGTGCTTATAGACAGGGGGCAAATCAGCCCCAGCATTTT.

There are many counts of this clonotype. The CDR3 is CSARPGTSGVGEQFF. Here the CDR3 DNA reads TGCAGTGCTAGACCCGGGACTAGCGGGGTAGGCGAGCAGTTCTTC. The rearrangement joins TRBV20-1 to TRBJ2-1; 13 bases are a match to TRBD2. V dropped 2 bases and J dropped 10; count of bases not matched to a gene: 8. The CDR3 is made up of 15 amino acids. In germline, CDR1 is DFQATT, CDR2 SNEGSKA (reference sequence).

This clonotype came up many times. The genes are TRBV28 and TRBJ1-2; D gene uncertain. Germline CDR1 is MDHEN and CDR2 is SYDVKM. Trimming left V 3 bases short and J 4 bases short, with 9 bases between. CDR3 size: 13 residues. Here the CDR3 DNA reads TGTGCCAGCAGTTTTGGAGGGCTCTATGGCTACACCTTC. This translates into CASSFGGLYGYTF.

This clonotype was recorded many times. This chain uses TRBV5-1 with TRBJ2-7, with D uncertain. Germline assignment: CDR1 SGHRS and CDR2 YFSETQ. The V and J ends lost 0 bases and 4 bases respectively, with 8 bases between them. The CDR3 length is 13 residues. The CDR3 sequence: CASSLDTYYEQYF. In nucleotides, the CDR3 is TGCGCCAGCAGCTTGGACACCTATTACGAGCAGTACTTC.

This clonotype was counted many times. V usage is TRBV7-9 and J usage is TRBJ2-3; TRBD1 aligns across 7 bases. In germline, CDR1 is SEHNR, CDR2 FQNEAQ (reference sequence). V lost 3 bases to trimming and J lost 4 bases; unmatched junction nucleotides: 7. This CDR3 is 15 amino acids long. The CDR3 DNA follows: TGTGCCAGCAGCTTCTCCAGACAGGGAGCAGATACGCAGTATTTT. The encoded protein is CASSFSRQGADTQYF. Supplemented by reference TRBV7-9 and TRBJ2-3, the full variable domain reads DTGVSQNPRHKITKRGQNVTFRCDPISEHNRLYWYRQTLGQGPEFLTYFQNEAQLEKSRLLSDRFSAERPKGSFSTLEIQRTEQGDSAMYLCASSFSRQGADTQYFGPGTRLTVL.

This clonotype was counted ten times or more. V gene TRBV7-6 combines with J gene TRBJ1-1; D ambiguous. CDR3 length: 14 amino acids. V lost 3 bases and J 5 bases, leaving 13 bases between the germline ends. The germline gives CDR1 SGHVS, CDR2 FNYEAQ. For the CDR3, the DNA is TGTGCCAGCAGCTTCCCGCGGGAACAGACTGAAGCTTTCTTT. Its protein product is CASSFPREQTEAFF.

In its sample, this clonotype was seen many times. V gene TRBV29-1 combines with J gene TRBJ1-1; a weak D match, TRBD1 (5 bases). Per germline, CDR1 SQVTM and CDR2 ANQGSEA. The CDR3 length is 13 residues. Between the trimmed V and J ends, which lost 6 bases and 2 bases, there was a span of 13 bases. The CDR3 coding sequence is TGCAGCGTGCTGCGTCAGGGAAACACTGAAGCTTTCTTT. Protein: CSVLRQGNTEAFF.

Ten or more counts support this clonotype. The V gene is TRBV6-2 or TRBV6-3, the J gene TRBJ1-5, with D perhaps matching TRBD1 (6 bases). V lost 6 bases and J 9 bases, leaving 21 bases between the germline ends. This CDR3 comprises 15 residues. CDR1 and CDR2 from the germline V gene are MNHEY and SVGEGT. CDR3 sequence: CASSLGGARERPQHF. The CDR3 nucleotides are TGTGCCAGCAGCCTTGGGGGGGCGAGGGAACGGCCCCAGCATTTT.

This clonotype has at least ten counts. V and J are TRBV24-1 and TRBJ2-1, with 16 bases identical to TRBD2. The germline V gene has CDR1 KGHDR and CDR2 SFDVKD. This CDR3 region has 16 residues. Unmatched junction bases numbered 3, after V lost 4 bases and J lost 7 bases. The CDR3, as DNA: TGTGCCACCAGTGACCCGGGACTAGCGGGGGGGAATGAGCAGTTCTTC. This sequence encodes CATSDPGLAGGNEQFF.

This clonotype was seen many times. In DNA, the CDR3 is TGCGCCAGCAGCTTGGCCCAGAGCTACAATGAGCAGTTCTTC. Amino acids: CASSLAQSYNEQFF. The chain uses TRBV5-1 and TRBJ2-1, with D hard to call. Germline lookup yields CDR1 SGHRS and CDR2 YFSETQ. CDR3 length: 14 amino acids. Trimming pared 0 bases from V and 3 bases from J, leaving 7 bases between.